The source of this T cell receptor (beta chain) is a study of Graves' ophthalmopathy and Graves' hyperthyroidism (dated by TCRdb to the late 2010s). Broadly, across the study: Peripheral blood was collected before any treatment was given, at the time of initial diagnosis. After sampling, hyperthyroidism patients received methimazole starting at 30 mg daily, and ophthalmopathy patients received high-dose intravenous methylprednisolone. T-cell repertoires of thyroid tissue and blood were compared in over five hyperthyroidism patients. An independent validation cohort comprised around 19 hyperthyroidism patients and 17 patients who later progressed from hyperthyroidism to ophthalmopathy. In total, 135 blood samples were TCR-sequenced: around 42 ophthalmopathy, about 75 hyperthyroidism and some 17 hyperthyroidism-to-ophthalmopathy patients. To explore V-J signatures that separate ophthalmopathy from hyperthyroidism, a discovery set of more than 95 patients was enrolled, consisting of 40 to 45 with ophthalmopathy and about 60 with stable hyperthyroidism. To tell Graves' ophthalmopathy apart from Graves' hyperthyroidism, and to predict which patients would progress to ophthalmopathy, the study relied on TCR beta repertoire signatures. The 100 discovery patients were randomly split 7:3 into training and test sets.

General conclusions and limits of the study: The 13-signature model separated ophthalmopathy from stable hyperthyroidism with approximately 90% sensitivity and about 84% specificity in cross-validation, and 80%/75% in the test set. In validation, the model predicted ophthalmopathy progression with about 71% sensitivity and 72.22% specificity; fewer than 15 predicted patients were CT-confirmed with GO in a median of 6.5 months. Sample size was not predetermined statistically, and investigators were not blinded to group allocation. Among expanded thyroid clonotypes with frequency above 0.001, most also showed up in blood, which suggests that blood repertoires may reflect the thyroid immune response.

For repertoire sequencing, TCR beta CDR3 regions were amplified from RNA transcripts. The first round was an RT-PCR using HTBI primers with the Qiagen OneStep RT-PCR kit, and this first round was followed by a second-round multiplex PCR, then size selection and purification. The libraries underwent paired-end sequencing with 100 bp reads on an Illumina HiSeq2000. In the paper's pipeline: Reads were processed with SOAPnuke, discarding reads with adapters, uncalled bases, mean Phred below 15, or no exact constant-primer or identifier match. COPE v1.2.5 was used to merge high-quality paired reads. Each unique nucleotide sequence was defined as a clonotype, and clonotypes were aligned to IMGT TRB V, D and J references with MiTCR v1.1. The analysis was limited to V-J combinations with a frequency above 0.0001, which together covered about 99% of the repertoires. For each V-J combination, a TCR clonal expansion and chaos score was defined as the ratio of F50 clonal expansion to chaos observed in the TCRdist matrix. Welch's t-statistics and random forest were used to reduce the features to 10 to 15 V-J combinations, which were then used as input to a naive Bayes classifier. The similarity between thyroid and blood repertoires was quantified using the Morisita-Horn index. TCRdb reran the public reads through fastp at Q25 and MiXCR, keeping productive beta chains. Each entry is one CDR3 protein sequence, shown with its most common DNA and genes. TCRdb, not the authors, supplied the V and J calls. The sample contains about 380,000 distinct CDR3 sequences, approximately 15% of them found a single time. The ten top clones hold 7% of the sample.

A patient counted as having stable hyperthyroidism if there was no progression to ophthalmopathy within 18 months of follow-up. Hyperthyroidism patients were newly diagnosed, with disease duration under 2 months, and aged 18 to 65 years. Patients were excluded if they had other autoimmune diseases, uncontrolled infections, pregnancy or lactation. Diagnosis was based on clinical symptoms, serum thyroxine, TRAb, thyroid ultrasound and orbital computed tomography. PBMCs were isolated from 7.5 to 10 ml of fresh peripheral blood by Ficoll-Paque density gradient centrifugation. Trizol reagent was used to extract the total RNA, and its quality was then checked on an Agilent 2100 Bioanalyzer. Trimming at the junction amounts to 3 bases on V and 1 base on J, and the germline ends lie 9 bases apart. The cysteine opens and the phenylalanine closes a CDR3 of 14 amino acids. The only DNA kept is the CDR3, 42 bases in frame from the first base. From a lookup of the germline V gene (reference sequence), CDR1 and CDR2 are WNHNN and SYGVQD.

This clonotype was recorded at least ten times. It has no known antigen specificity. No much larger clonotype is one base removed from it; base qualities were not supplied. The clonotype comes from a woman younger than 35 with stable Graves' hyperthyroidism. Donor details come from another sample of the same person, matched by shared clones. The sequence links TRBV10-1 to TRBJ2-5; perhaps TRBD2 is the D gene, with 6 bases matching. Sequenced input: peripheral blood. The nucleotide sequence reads TGCGCCAGCAGTGACGGGGGTCCCCAAGAGACCCAGTACTTC. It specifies CASSDGGPQETQYF.